The 26 T cell receptor beta chains in this list originate from one sample, sequenced in a study of cytomegalovirus exposure and HLA in healthy donors. The PCR ran on 60 Vbeta and 13 Jbeta primers. The data were produced by immunoSEQ multiplex PCR, yet TCRdb's version contains in-frame clones alone and is incomplete. The sample carries 45,000 to 70,000 clones, 82% recorded once. The sample comprised PBMCs. Receptor source: a young man in good health and CMV-seronegative.

About this clone itself: The same CDR3 arises from other DNA sequences in this sample as well. The rearrangement joins TRBV2 to TRBJ1-1, with 9 bases aligning to TRBD1. This CDR3 region has 14 residues. From germline, CDR1 is SNHLY and CDR2 FYNNEI. V lost 7 bases, J lost 0 bases, and 3 bases stayed unmatched. The CDR3 protein is CASTWTGVNTEAFF. The CDR3 DNA follows: TGTGCCAGCACATGGACAGGGGTGAACACTGAAGCTTTCTTT.

The chain couples TRBV19 to TRBJ2-3; 9 bases agree with TRBD1. This CDR3 contains 17 residues. V trimming: 3 bases; J trimming: 3 bases; junction bases outside the gene matches: 10. Germline-derived CDR1 and CDR2 are LNHDA and SQIVND (reference sequence). This CDR3 is CASSILFTGGSTDTQYF. The CDR3 region has the DNA TGTGCCAGTAGTATCCTCTTTACAGGGGGCTCTACAGATACGCAGTATTTT. Complete variable domain (other parts from reference TRBV19 and TRBJ2-3): DGGITQSPKYLFRKEGQNVTLSCEQNLNHDAMYWYRQDPGQGLRLIYYSQIVNDFQKGDIAEGYSVSREKKESFPLTVTSAQKNPTAFYLCASSILFTGGSTDTQYFGPGTRLTVL.

This sequence joins TRBV2 and TRBJ1-2; D gene uncertain. V was pared by 3 bases and J by 1 base, with 6 bases between. Per the germline V gene, CDR1 is SNHLY and CDR2 is FYNNEI. The CDR3 contains 13 residues. CDR3 bases: TGTGCCAGCAGTGACTACAGTAACTATGGCTACACCTTC. As protein: CASSDYSNYGYTF.

The chain combines TRBV7-2 with TRBJ1-2, with a possible D match to TRBD1 (6 bases). Trimming removed 4 bases at V and 2 bases at J, with 14 bases between. The CDR3 is made up of 15 amino acids. Germline V gene lookup returns CDR1 SGHTA and CDR2 FQGNSA. The CDR3 coding sequence is TGTGCCAGCAGCTCCGAATTTACAGGGAACTATGGCTACACCTTC. Protein sequence: CASSSEFTGNYGYTF.

The J gene is TRBJ2-3, the V gene TRBV30; 8 nucleotides line up with TRBD2. Germline CDR1 reads GTSNPN; CDR2 reads SVGIG (reference sequence). J gave up 1 base and V 2 bases, and 11 bases lay outside the gene matches. The CDR3 has 17 amino acids. The CDR3 protein is CAWSPSLTSGGTDTQYF. Here the CDR3 DNA reads TGTGCCTGGAGTCCATCCCTCACTAGCGGAGGCACAGATACGCAGTATTTT.

This clone has only a few counts. The chain is built from TRBV2 and TRBJ1-5; D ambiguous. The V end was cut by 6 bases, the J end by 3 bases, with 12 bases between. Per germline, CDR1 SNHLY and CDR2 FYNNEI. This CDR3 is 14 amino acids long. The CDR3 DNA is TGTGCCAGCAGATTAGACATCTCCAATCAGCCCCAGCATTTT. Amino acids: CASRLDISNQPQHF.

The V and J genes are TRBV5-1 and TRBJ2-5; D is possibly TRBD1 (5 bases). The V gene lost 2 bases and the J gene lost 3 bases, with 14 bases spanning the gap. CDR3 length: 15 amino acids. The germline V gene encodes CDR1 SGHRS and CDR2 YFSETQ. CDR3 sequence reads: CASSLIGAQKETQYF. In nucleotides, the CDR3 is TGCGCCAGCAGCTTAATTGGGGCCCAAAAAGAGACCCAGTACTTC.

This chain connects TRBV9 to TRBJ2-5; TRBD1 matches at 12 bases. V shed 4 bases, J shed 2 bases, and the junction held 6 bases outside the gene matches. This CDR3 is built from 16 residues. Germline loops: CDR1 SGDLS, CDR2 YYNGEE. CDR3 region: CASSFRDRGLQETQYF. In DNA, the CDR3 is TGTGCCAGCAGCTTTAGGGACAGGGGGCTACAAGAGACCCAGTACTTC.

This rearrangement joins TRBV7-2 to TRBJ1-2; D remains unclear. The CDR3 contains 12 residues. Germline V lookup: CDR1 SGHTA, CDR2 FQGNSA. V gave up 10 bases and J gave up 10 bases, with 19 bases separating them. The CDR3 coding sequence is TGTGCCACCAAGCCCTGGCGGGTAGACTACACCTTC. This gives the protein CATKPWRVDYTF.

This chain links TRBV11-3 with TRBJ2-2; a possible D gene is TRBD2 (5 bases). From germline, CDR1 is SGHNT and CDR2 YENEEA. This CDR3 region has 17 residues. The V gene lost 5 bases and the J gene lost 0 bases, with 16 bases spanning the gap. CDR3: CASSARGRPTNTGELFF. The CDR3 bases are TGTGCCAGCAGCGCTCGAGGGCGGCCCACGAACACCGGGGAGCTGTTTTTT.

There are a few counts of this clone. This chain joins TRBV25-1 and TRBJ2-2; 8 positions match TRBD2. V lost 2 bases, J lost 3 bases, and 5 bases stayed unmatched. The CDR3 totals 16 residues. CDR1 MGHDK and CDR2 SYGVNS come from the germline V gene. CDR3 nucleotide sequence: TGTGCCAGCAGTGAAAGGGGACTAGGGGACACCGGGGAGCTGTTTTTT. Protein product: CASSERGLGDTGELFF.

The gene calls are TRBV7-2 and TRBJ2-2; tentative D call: TRBD2 (6 bases). Germline V CDR1 and CDR2: SGHTA, FQGNSA. The CDR3 length is 16 residues. Between the trimmed V and J ends, which lost 1 base and 3 bases, there was a span of 12 bases. CDR3 protein: CASSLGPGLYTGELFF. DNA for the CDR3: TGTGCCAGCAGCTTAGGTCCGGGACTCTACACCGGGGAGCTGTTTTTT.

The chain carries TRBV21-1 and TRBJ1-1. TRBV21-1 is described as a pseudogene. The CDR3 contains 10 residues. CDR3 amino acids: CASRGTEAFF. In nucleotides, the CDR3 is TGTGCCAGCCGGGGGACTGAAGCTTTCTTT.

This clone was seen more than once but under ten times. This chain uses TRBV4-2 with TRBJ2-7; TRBD1 might be the D (6 bases). Germline V gene data show CDR1 as LGHNA and CDR2 as YNFKEQ. Trimming took off 0 bases at V and 0 bases at J, with 12 bases between the two ends. The length of the CDR3 is 16 residues. The CDR3 protein is CASSQDMGAPSYEQYF. The DNA for the CDR3 is TGTGCCAGCAGCCAAGATATGGGGGCTCCCTCCTACGAGCAGTACTTC.

The chain joins TRBV7-9 to TRBJ2-7, with 7 bases lining up with TRBD2. V dropped 5 bases and J dropped 7; count of bases not matched to a gene: 14. This CDR3 spans 15 amino acids. The germline V gene encodes CDR1 SEHNR and CDR2 FQNEAQ (reference sequence). CDR3 loop: CASSQGPGRGEEQYF. The CDR3 DNA reads TGTGCCAGCAGCCAAGGGCCGGGGAGGGGAGAAGAGCAGTACTTC.

The genes are TRBV5-1 and TRBJ2-4, with D perhaps TRBD2 (7 bases). Germline CDR1 and CDR2: SGHRS and YFSETQ. V was trimmed by 2 bases and J by 9 bases, leaving 12 bases between them. CDR3 length: 13 amino acids. The chain's CDR3 is CASSLGGGVIQYF. The CDR3 DNA is TGCGCCAGCAGCTTAGGAGGGGGGGTCATTCAGTACTTC. The whole variable domain, filled in from reference TRBV5-1 and TRBJ2-4, reads KAGVTQTPRYLIKTRGQQVTLSCSPISGHRSVSWYQQTPGQGLQFLFEYFSETQRNKGNFPGRFSGRQFSNSRSEMNVSTLELGDSALYLCASSLGGGVIQYFGAGTRLSVL.

This clone appeared a single time. The J gene is TRBJ2-1, the V gene TRBV5-1, with TRBD2 matching over 8 bases. Germline CDR1 is SGHRS and CDR2 is YFSETQ. CDR3 size: 14 residues. The V segment lost 4 bases and the J segment 3 bases; nucleotides outside the gene matches: 3. CDR3 DNA sequence: TGCGCCAGCAGCGCGGGGGGCCTCTACAATGAGCAGTTCTTC. This gives the protein CASSAGGLYNEQFF.

The chain couples TRBV20-1 to TRBJ2-3; D is undetermined. There are 11 residues in the CDR3. The V gene lost 6 bases and the J gene lost 7 bases, with 11 bases spanning the gap. CDR1 and CDR2 from the germline V gene are DFQATT and SNEGSKA (reference sequence). CDR3 in amino acids: CSAPGGHTQYF. In nucleotides, the CDR3 is TGCAGTGCGCCAGGTGGGCATACGCAGTATTTT.

The CDR3 sequence is CASSGAGTGHNEQFF. The CDR3 nucleotides read TGTGCCAGCAGCGGAGCCGGGACAGGACACAATGAGCAGTTCTTC. The chain is built from TRBV9 and TRBJ2-1; 8 bases are shared with TRBD1. This CDR3 is 15 amino acids long. J lost 5 bases, V lost 3 bases, and 7 bases had no gene match. The germline CDR1 and CDR2 sequences are SGDLS and YYNGEE.

The chain combines TRBV6-5 with TRBJ2-5, with 9 bases matching TRBD2. Losses at the gene ends were 0 bases for V and 4 bases for J; bases not matched to a gene: 3. Looked up from germline, CDR1 is MNHEY and CDR2 is SVGAGI. This CDR3 is 15 amino acids long. DNA of the CDR3: TGTGCCAGCAGTTACTCAGGGACTAGCCTAGAGACCCAGTACTTC. This codes for CASSYSGTSLETQYF.

The sample holds a few counts of this clone. The chain recombines TRBV15 with TRBJ1-3; the match to TRBD1 covers 7 bases. The ends lost 0 bases at V and 4 bases at J; junction bases unmatched: 0. The V gene's germline CDR1 is LNHNV and CDR2 YYDKDF (reference sequence). This CDR3 has 14 amino acids. The CDR3 protein is CATSRDRGGNTIYF. The CDR3 coding sequence is TGTGCCACCAGCAGAGACAGGGGGGGAAACACCATATATTTT.

V usage is TRBV2 and J usage is TRBJ1-4; the D gene is possibly TRBD1 (5 bases). Germline lookup yields CDR1 SNHLY and CDR2 FYNNEI. The CDR3 is 13 amino acids. The V gene lost 6 bases and the J gene lost 8 bases, with 13 bases spanning the gap. CDR3 nucleotides: TGTGCCAGCAGCCAGGGATTTTGGGAAAAACTGTTTTTT. Its translation is CASSQGFWEKLFF.

The chain recombines TRBV28 with TRBJ2-7, with TRBD2 identical over 7 bases. The V and J ends lost 8 bases and 0 bases, in that order; junction bases with no gene match: 4. This CDR3 contains 13 residues. Looked up from germline, CDR1 is MDHEN and CDR2 is SYDVKM. CDR3 DNA: TGTGCCAGCTCATGGGGGGGCTCCTACGAGCAGTACTTC. This sequence encodes CASSWGGSYEQYF.

This clone was seen only once. The chain combines TRBV15 with TRBJ2-1; tentative D call: TRBD1 (6 bases). Germline V gene lookup returns CDR1 LNHNV and CDR2 YYDKDF (reference sequence). This CDR3 has 13 amino acids. V was shortened by 3 bases and J by 5 bases, with 8 bases between the two germline ends. For the CDR3, the DNA is TGTGCCACCAGCAGGGACAGAAACAATGAGCAGTTCTTC. Translating gives CATSRDRNNEQFF.

This chain uses TRBV4-3 with TRBJ2-7, with 8 bases matching TRBD1. Germline CDR1 is LGHNA and CDR2 is YSLEER. CDR3 length: 19 amino acids. The V segment lost 0 bases and the J segment 5 bases; nucleotides outside the gene matches: 18. The CDR3 sequence is CASSQDRETGVPRLDEQYF. Here the CDR3 DNA reads TGCGCCAGCAGCCAAGATAGGGAGACAGGGGTCCCACGTCTGGACGAGCAGTACTTC.

This chain links TRBV27 with TRBJ2-1, with 9 bases lining up with TRBD1. The junction had 1 base not matched to a gene; V was cut back by 3 bases and J by 10 bases. This CDR3 region has 12 residues. CDR1 is MNHEY, CDR2 SMNVEV, per germline (reference sequence). The CDR3 DNA follows: TGTGCCAGCAGTTTTGACAGGGGGGAGCAGTTCTTC. Translated: CASSFDRGEQFF.